This T cell receptor beta chain stems from a study of post-analysis software for immune sequencing data. Overall study context: Clinical courses comprised relapsing-remitting, secondary progressive and progressive-relapsing multiple sclerosis.

Regarding the study as a whole: Patients had higher frequencies than controls of a handful of TRBV segments, including TRBV5-6, TRBV5-1 and TRBV20-1. Strong same-batch co-clustering of samples appeared with F measure clustering.

TCR beta libraries were prepared from cDNA with unique molecular identifiers. The authors obtained approximately 540,000 cDNA molecules from roughly 1 to 10 million T cells. Each CDR3 protein gets one entry after TCRdb re-called the PCR reads with MiXCR. The sample includes about 810,000 distinct CDR3 sequences, roughly 50% of them seen just once. This clonotype has only a few counts. Antigen specificity is unknown. This CDR3 comprises 15 residues. Trimming at V came to 4 bases and at J to 7 bases, leaving 10 bases not matched to a gene. The germline CDR1 and CDR2 sequences are SGHRS and YFSETQ. The sequencing input was blood. The receptor comes from a girl aged 10 to 17 with multiple sclerosis. The V gene is TRBV5-1, the J gene TRBJ2-7; 11 bases line up with TRBD2. The CDR3: CASSPTSGSRREQYF. CDR3 bases: TGCGCCAGCAGCCCCACTAGCGGGAGCCGGAGAGAGCAGTACTTC. The complete variable domain, with remaining parts taken from reference TRBV5-1 and TRBJ2-7, reads KAGVTQTPRYLIKTRGQQVTLSCSPISGHRSVSWYQQTPGQGLQFLFEYFSETQRNKGNFPGRFSGRQFSNSRSEMNVSTLELGDSALYLCASSPTSGSRREQYFGPGTRLTVT.